Given below is one TCR beta chain in context. Antigen: not known. The record originates from a study of T cell responses to AZD1222 COVID-19 vaccine. Overall study results and limits: Reportedly, close to half of spike-specific TCRs are directed against unmutated variant regions.

The CDR3 sequence is 14 residues long. Trimming removed 5 bases at V and 3 bases at J, with 15 bases between. The germline V gene encodes CDR1 SGHDT and CDR2 YYEEEE. Sequencing used immunoSEQ multiplex PCR; TCRdb keeps in-frame clones, though not all of them. The data show about 180,000 clones, about nine tenths seen once. The rearrangement uses TRBV5-6 and TRBJ2-7, with a weak D call TRBD1 (6 bases). Source: peripheral blood, taken on day 0 of AZD1222 vaccination. The source of this sequence is an adult in good health. CDR3 loop: CASSSQGLGYEQYF. The CDR3 DNA follows: TGTGCCAGCAGTTCCCAGGGGTTGGGCTACGAGCAGTACTTC.